What follows are 2 T cell receptor beta chains derived from one specimen sequenced in a study of CD8 T cells in Susac syndrome. Random hexamers served to reverse transcribe about 0.5 to 1 ug RNA. One entry per CDR3 protein, called by TCRdb with MiXCR from the immunoSEQ multiplex PCR reads. The sample consists of hundreds of thousands of distinct CDR3 sequences, over 85% of them appearing once. The sample taken for sequencing was CD4+ T cells from PBMCs. The receptors here all came from a human donor with multiple sclerosis.

J is TRBJ2-3 and V is TRBV2; D ambiguous. This CDR3 has 15 amino acids. The germline gives CDR1 SNHLY, CDR2 FYNNEI. The V end was cut by 6 bases, the J end by 2 bases, with 15 bases between. The CDR3 sequence is CASSNAWAPTDTQYF. DNA for the CDR3: TGTGCCAGCAGCAATGCGTGGGCCCCCACAGATACGCAGTATTTT.

J is TRBJ2-5 and V is TRBV19, with TRBD2 identical over 7 bases. The CDR3 is 13 residues long. Germline-derived CDR1 and CDR2 are LNHDA and SQIVND (reference sequence). V was clipped by 3 bases and J by 2 bases; unmatched bases: 0. CDR3 nucleotide sequence: TGTGCCAGTAGTATGGGACTACAAGAGACCCAGTACTTC. Translation gives CASSMGLQETQYF.